This T cell receptor (beta chain) was sequenced for a study of PD-1 blockade in mismatch repair-deficient tumors. For the study at large: Patients had over 10 mismatch repair-deficient cancer types, all previously treated and progressing.

The CDR3 totals 14 residues. Germline V CDR1 and CDR2: SGHRS, YFSETQ. Deletions cut 0 bases from V and 6 bases from J, with 12 bases between. As concerns this clone: The antigen is undetermined.

Measured with immunoSEQ multiplex PCR; TCRdb has only the in-frame clones, and not every one. Among about 39,000 clones, over 80% were seen once, and the ten largest hold approximately 1.1%. Mismatch repair deficiency was confirmed in all patients, by PCR or immunohistochemistry. TCR sequencing covered a few patients who responded to pembrolizumab. The study's findings and limits: Tumor-resident clones, often undetectable pretreatment in blood, expanded then contracted after pembrolizumab.

The chain uses TRBV5-1 and TRBJ1-1, with no clear D. The clonotype originates from an adult with mismatch repair-deficient cancer. The source material was PBMCs, sampled 38 to 40 weeks after starting pembrolizumab. The CDR3 reads CASSLDEGRPEAFF. CDR3 in DNA: TGCGCCAGCAGCTTGGACGAGGGAAGGCCTGAAGCTTTCTTT.